The 20 T cell receptor beta chains given below trace back to one sample, sequenced in a study of control samples from healthy donors and cancer patients. Produced via immunoSEQ multiplex PCR; TCRdb's table is partial and in-frame only. This table holds around 81,000 clones, more than 80% found once. The specimen sequenced was blood. Receptor source: a woman aged 25 to 39 in good health.

The rearrangement joins TRBV2 to TRBJ1-5; 9 bases are a match to TRBD1. Germline CDR1 and CDR2: SNHLY and FYNNEI. J gave up 1 base and V 6 bases, and 4 bases lay outside the gene matches. The CDR3 spans 15 residues. The CDR3 protein is CASRRQGGSNQPQHF. The CDR3 nucleotides are TGTGCCAGCAGACGACAGGGGGGAAGCAATCAGCCCCAGCATTTT.

The chain combines TRBV30 with TRBJ2-7; 9 bases fit TRBD1. Trimming cost V 1 base and J 2 bases; bases outside gene matches: 3. The length of the CDR3 is 14 residues. Germline values: CDR1 GTSNPN, CDR2 SVGIG (reference sequence). CDR3 amino acids: CAWSGGDRAYEQYF. CDR3 bases: TGTGCCTGGAGTGGAGGGGACAGGGCCTACGAGCAGTACTTC.

This sequence joins TRBV7-3 and TRBJ2-5; 12 nucleotides match TRBD2. CDR1 is SGHTA, CDR2 FQGTGA, per germline. V shed 9 bases and J 4 bases; nucleotides not matched to a gene: 6. This CDR3 has 14 residues. CDR3 in amino acids: CARKTSGSSETQYF. The CDR3 nucleotides read TGTGCCAGGAAGACTAGCGGGAGCTCAGAGACCCAGTACTTC.

The rearrangement joins TRBV2 to TRBJ2-1, with 9 bases matching TRBD1. The CDR3 runs 14 residues. CDR1 and CDR2 from the germline V gene are SNHLY and FYNNEI. The trim removed 2 bases at V and 9 bases at J, leaving 5 bases unmatched. CDR3: CASSELGQGTEQFF. CDR3 in DNA: TGTGCCAGCAGTGAACTCGGACAGGGGACTGAGCAGTTCTTC.

The chain employs TRBV7-9 and TRBJ2-7; unclear D gene. V lost 5 bases, J lost 3 bases, and 5 bases lay in between. The CDR3 runs 11 residues. Germline V gene lookup returns CDR1 SEHNR and CDR2 FQNEAQ (reference sequence). The CDR3: CASSIGYEQYF. DNA of the CDR3: TGTGCCAGCAGCATCGGCTACGAGCAGTACTTC.

This clone was observed a handful of times. V is TRBV19 and J is TRBJ1-1; D ambiguous. V was clipped by 7 bases and J by 7 bases, with 22 bases between them. The CDR3 runs to 15 residues. Looked up from germline, CDR1 is LNHDA and CDR2 is SQIVND (reference sequence). The CDR3 is CASTRRQNNLIEAFF. The CDR3 DNA reads TGTGCCAGTACCCGCAGGCAGAACAATCTTATTGAAGCTTTCTTT.

The chain combines TRBV6-5 with TRBJ2-3; 11 bases are a match to TRBD2. The junction had 5 bases not matched to a gene; V was cut back by 2 bases and J by 4 bases. CDR3 length: 16 residues. Germline assignment: CDR1 MNHEY and CDR2 SVGAGI. In nucleotides, the CDR3 is TGTGCCAGCAGTTACGGTAGCGGGGGGGCCGCAGATACGCAGTATTTT. The encoded protein is CASSYGSGGAADTQYF.

This sequence joins TRBV5-1 and TRBJ1-1; 7 nucleotides line up with TRBD1. The germline gives CDR1 SGHRS, CDR2 YFSETQ. CDR3 size: 14 residues. V trimming: 4 bases; J trimming: 5 bases; junction bases outside the gene matches: 8. CDR3 amino acids: CASSNRQGRTEAFF. The CDR3 DNA reads TGCGCCAGCAGCAACCGACAGGGCCGTACTGAAGCTTTCTTT.

This clone was detected once. This chain uses TRBV27 with TRBJ1-5; D is uncertain. V lost 4 bases and J lost 3, with 10 bases in between. The CDR3 length is 14 residues. Germline V gene sequence: CDR1 MNHEY, CDR2 SMNVEV (reference sequence). The chain's CDR3 is CASSSRHTNQPQHF. The CDR3 bases are TGTGCCAGCAGTTCCCGACATACCAATCAGCCCCAGCATTTT.

A single count supports this clone. The CDR3 DNA is TGTGCCAGCAGCCATAGGACTAGCGGGACTCGGGATGAGCAGTTCTTC. Translating gives CASSHRTSGTRDEQFF. The gene calls are TRBV7-9 and TRBJ2-1; 12 bases align to TRBD2. CDR1 and CDR2 from the germline V gene are SEHNR and FQNEAQ (reference sequence). V shed 5 bases, J shed 8 bases, and the junction held 10 bases outside the gene matches. The CDR3 is 16 residues long.

V and J are TRBV19 and TRBJ2-1; TRBD2 agrees at 12 bases. The germline V gene has CDR1 LNHDA and CDR2 SQIVND (reference sequence). The trim removed 2 bases at V and 11 bases at J, leaving 7 bases unmatched. The CDR3 loop spans 15 amino acids. The CDR3 bases are TGTGCCAGTAGTATACTAGCGGGAGGGGTGAAGAAGCAGTTCTTC. This translates into CASSILAGGVKKQFF.

The chain carries TRBV19 and TRBJ1-2, with D hard to call. Trimming removed 4 bases from V and 4 bases from J, with 16 bases in between. CDR1 and CDR2 from the germline V gene are LNHDA and SQIVND (reference sequence). CDR3 size: 15 residues. The CDR3 loop reads CASSTLIGPAYGYTF. Here the CDR3 DNA reads TGTGCCAGTAGTACCCTAATAGGGCCGGCCTATGGCTACACCTTC.

The genes are TRBV5-1 and TRBJ2-1, with D tentatively TRBD2 (5 bases). Germline assignment: CDR1 SGHRS and CDR2 YFSETQ. Trimming left V 1 base short and J 7 bases short, with 9 bases between. This CDR3 is built from 13 residues. CDR3 sequence reads: CASSLRRLNEQFF. DNA of the CDR3: TGCGCCAGCAGCTTGAGGAGGTTGAATGAGCAGTTCTTC.

This clone was observed a handful of times. This rearrangement joins TRBV5-6 to TRBJ2-7; D possibly corresponds to TRBD1 (5 bases). The CDR3 loop spans 14 amino acids. Germline V gene lookup returns CDR1 SGHDT and CDR2 YYEEEE. The V and J ends lost 1 base and 4 bases respectively, with 12 bases between them. In DNA form, the CDR3 reads TGTGCCAGCAGCTTGTGGTCAGGGTTGTACGAGCAGTACTTC. It translates to CASSLWSGLYEQYF.

The chain is built from TRBV29-1 and TRBJ2-5; tentatively, D is TRBD1 (6 bases). V was cut by 7 bases and J by 3 bases, with 12 bases left in between. Germline CDR1 and CDR2: SQVTM and ANQGSEA. The CDR3 consists of 12 residues. The CDR3 bases are TGCAGCGGGAGAACAGGGAAAGAGACCCAGTACTTC. Amino acid sequence: CSGRTGKETQYF. The full variable domain, completed using reference TRBV29-1 and TRBJ2-5, is SAVISQKPSRDICQRGTSLTIQCQVDSQVTMMFWYRQQPGQSLTLIATANQGSEATYESGFVIDKFPISRPNLTFSTLTVSNMSPEDSSIYLCSGRTGKETQYFGPGTRLLVL.

J is TRBJ1-3 and V is TRBV18; no clear D. The CDR3 runs to 18 residues. V lost 0 bases and J 2 bases, leaving 17 bases between the germline ends. Germline V gene lookup returns CDR1 KGHSH and CDR2 LQKENI. In DNA, the CDR3 is TGTGCCAGCTCACCACCTAAATTGATACCGGGGACTGGAAACACCATATATTTT. Translation gives CASSPPKLIPGTGNTIYF.

This clone was counted a single time. The CDR3 bases are TGTGCCAGCAGCTTAGTTAGGGAGTCGACTGAAGCTTTCTTT. It yields the protein CASSLVRESTEAFF. V gene TRBV7-9 combines with J gene TRBJ1-1; D gene uncertain. Trimming removed 1 base at V and 5 bases at J, with 11 bases between. CDR1 is SEHNR and CDR2 is FQNEAQ in the germline V gene (reference sequence). This CDR3 is built from 14 residues.

The chain recombines TRBV3-1 (or the pseudogene TRBV3-2) with TRBJ2-7, with unresolved D. Looked up from germline, CDR1 is LGHDT and CDR2 is YNNKEL (reference sequence). Trimming shortened V by 0 bases and J by 1 base, and 10 bases separated the two germline ends. The length of the CDR3 is 15 residues. The DNA for the CDR3 is TGTGCCAGCAGCCAAGAACTCCTGGCTTCCTACGAGCAGTACTTC. As protein: CASSQELLASYEQYF.

The chain carries TRBV6-5 and TRBJ1-5, with D unresolved. Germline V CDR1 and CDR2: MNHEY, SVGAGI. V was clipped by 2 bases and J by 5 bases, with 13 bases between them. This CDR3 region has 15 residues. In DNA, the CDR3 is TGTGCCAGCAGTTACAAGGGTGGCTTCGATCAGCCCCAGCATTTT. This gives the protein CASSYKGGFDQPQHF.

J is TRBJ2-7 and V is TRBV7-2, with 7 bases lining up with TRBD2. V gave up 5 bases and J gave up 6 bases; unmatched junction bases: 7. This CDR3 region has 13 residues. From germline, CDR1 is SGHTA and CDR2 FQGNSA. CDR3 residues: CASSPGLPPEQYF. Written as DNA, the CDR3 is TGTGCCAGCAGCCCGGGACTACCCCCCGAGCAGTACTTC.